The entry that follows covers one T cell receptor (beta chain) sequence. Its specificity is unknown. These data originate in a study of graft-versus-host responses after intestinal transplantation. The study's findings and limits: Early after transplant, HvG declines were associated with peak levels of circulating GvH clones. GvH clones appeared in recipient marrow, some first in ileum or blood.

Here immunoSEQ multiplex PCR was the method, and the copy in TCRdb shows in-frame clones only, minus some. The sample has around 7,400 clones, more than 60% seen once. Processed graft tissue released its intraepithelial and lamina propria lymphocytes. The CDR3 contains 16 residues. V was clipped by 1 base and J by 1 base, with 13 bases between them. Looked up from germline, CDR1 is LGHNA and CDR2 is YSLEER. The V call is TRBV4-3, the J call TRBJ1-1; D not certain. The source of this sequence is a human patient who received an intestinal transplant, so some T cells may come from the graft donor. Sequences were derived from ileum tissue, sampled roughly 50 days after transplant. CDR3 residues: CASSQVSGVRNTEAFF. The CDR3 bases are TGCGCCAGCAGCCAAGTAAGTGGTGTGAGGAACACTGAAGCTTTCTTT.